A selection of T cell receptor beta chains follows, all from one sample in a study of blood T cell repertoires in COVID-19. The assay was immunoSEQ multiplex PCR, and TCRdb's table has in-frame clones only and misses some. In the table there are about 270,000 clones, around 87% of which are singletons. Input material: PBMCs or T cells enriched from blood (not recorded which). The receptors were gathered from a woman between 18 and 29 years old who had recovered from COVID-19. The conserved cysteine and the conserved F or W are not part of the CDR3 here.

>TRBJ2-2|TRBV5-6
ASMKRTGHTGELF
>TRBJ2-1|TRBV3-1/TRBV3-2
ASRVSGGSYNEQF
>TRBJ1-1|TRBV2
ARQDRGLSEAF
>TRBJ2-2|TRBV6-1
ASTLGQGGAGELF
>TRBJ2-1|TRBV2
ATPTGGINNEQF
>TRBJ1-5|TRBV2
ASSETTENQPQH
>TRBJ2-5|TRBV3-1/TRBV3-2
ASSQGGAGGEETQY
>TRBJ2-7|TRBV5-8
ASRMEGSYEQY
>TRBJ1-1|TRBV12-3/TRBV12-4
ASTQDSEAF
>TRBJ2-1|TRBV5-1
ASSSALAGGVDEQF
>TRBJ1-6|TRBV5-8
ASSLADWGHFNSPLH
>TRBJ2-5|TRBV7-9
ASSVPGLQQETQY
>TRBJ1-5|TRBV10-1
ASSEKDRGGNQPQH
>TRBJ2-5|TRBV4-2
ASSQGGGKETQY
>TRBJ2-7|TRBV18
ASSSTYEQY